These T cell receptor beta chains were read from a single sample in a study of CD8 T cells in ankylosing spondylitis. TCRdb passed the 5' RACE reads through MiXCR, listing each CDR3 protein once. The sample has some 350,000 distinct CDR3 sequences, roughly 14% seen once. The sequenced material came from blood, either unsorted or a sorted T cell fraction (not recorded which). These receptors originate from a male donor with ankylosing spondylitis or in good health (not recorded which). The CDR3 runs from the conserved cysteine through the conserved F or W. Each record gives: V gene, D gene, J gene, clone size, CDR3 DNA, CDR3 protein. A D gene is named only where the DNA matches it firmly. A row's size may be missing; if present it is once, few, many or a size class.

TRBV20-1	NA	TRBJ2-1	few	TGCAGTCTTACGGGCCAACGAGGGAGCAATGAGCAGTTCTTC	CSLTGQRGSNEQFF
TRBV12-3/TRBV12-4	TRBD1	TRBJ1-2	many	TGTGCCAGCAGCCTCGGAGGGGGCGCCTATGGCTACACCTTC	CASSLGGGAYGYTF
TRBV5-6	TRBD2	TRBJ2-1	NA	TGTGCCAGCAGCCTGATGGAGCGGGGGGAGTTCTTC	CASSLMERGEFF
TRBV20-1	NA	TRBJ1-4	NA	TGCAGTGCTAGAGTATCGGGGGTGGGAGAAAAACTGTTTTTT	CSARVSGVGEKLFF
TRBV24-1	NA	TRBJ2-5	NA	TGTGCCACCAGTGTGGCGGGTGGGGAGACCCAGTACTTC	CATSVAGGETQYF
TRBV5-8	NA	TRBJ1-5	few	TGTGCCAGCAGCTCCCGGGACGGCCGCAATCAGCCCCAGCATTTT	CASSSRDGRNQPQHF
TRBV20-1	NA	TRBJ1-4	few	TGCAGTGCTAGACGGACAGTTAATGAAAAACTGTTTTTT	CSARRTVNEKLFF
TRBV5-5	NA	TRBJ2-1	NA	TGTGCCAGCAGTCGGACACCGCCCACTTACAATGAGCAGTTCTTC	CASSRTPPTYNEQFF
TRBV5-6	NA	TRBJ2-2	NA	TGTGCCAGCAGCCCCGGGATCCTCACCGGGGAGCTGTTTTTT	CASSPGILTGELFF
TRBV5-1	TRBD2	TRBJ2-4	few	TGCGCCAGCAGCGTGGAGGGCGGGACTAGAGGTTTAGCCAAAAACATTCAGTACTTC	CASSVEGGTRGLAKNIQYF
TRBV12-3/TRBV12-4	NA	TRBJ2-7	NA	TGTGCCAGCAGCCAAACTCGCGGCTCATACTACGAGCAGTACTTC	CASSQTRGSYYEQYF
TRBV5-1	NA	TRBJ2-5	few	TGCGCCAGCAGCTTGGGTGCAGGTTCTGAGACCCAGTACTTC	CASSLGAGSETQYF
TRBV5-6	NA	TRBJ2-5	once	TGTGCCAGCAGCTGGGGGGGCTTGGAAGAGACCCAGTACTTC	CASSWGGLEETQYF
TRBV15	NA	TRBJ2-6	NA	TGTGCCACCAGCAGAGACAGTCTTTTCTCTGGGGCCAACGTCCTGACTTTC	CATSRDSLFSGANVLTF
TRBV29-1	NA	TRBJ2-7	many	TGCAGCGTTGAAGATCTAAGGGTAGGAGGGCGCTACGAGCAGTACTTC	CSVEDLRVGGRYEQYF
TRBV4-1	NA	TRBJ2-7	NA	TGCGCCAGCAGTCATGGGACGGGCTCCTACGAGCAGTACTTC	CASSHGTGSYEQYF
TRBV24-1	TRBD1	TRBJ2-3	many	TGTGCCACCAGTGATTTCCGGGACAGCGGTGGAGATACGCAGTATTTT	CATSDFRDSGGDTQYF
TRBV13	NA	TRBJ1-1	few	TGTGCCAGCAGCTTAATGGTTGGGCAGGCCGTCACTGAAGCTTTCTTT	CASSLMVGQAVTEAFF
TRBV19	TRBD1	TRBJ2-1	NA	TGTGCCAGTAGTCCCTCTGACAGGGGCCTCCTCAATGAGCAGTTCTTC	CASSPSDRGLLNEQFF
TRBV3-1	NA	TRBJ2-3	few	TGTGCCAGCCGATTTAGCGGACTCAGCACAGATACGCAGTATTTT	CASRFSGLSTDTQYF
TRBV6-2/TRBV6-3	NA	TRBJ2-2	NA	TGTGCCAGTGACAGGAGCACCGGGGAGCTGTTTTTT	CASDRSTGELFF
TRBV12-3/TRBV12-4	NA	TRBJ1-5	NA	TGTGCCAGCAGTTTTGGGGGGAGCAGGGCTCGTAATCAGCCCCAGCATTTT	CASSFGGSRARNQPQHF
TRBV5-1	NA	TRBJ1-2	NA	TGCGCCAGCAGCCCGGCCGGAGACTATGGCTACACCTTC	CASSPAGDYGYTF